This T cell receptor (beta chain) came from a study of blood T cell repertoires in COVID-19. Across the whole study: Samples came from the United States, Italy and Spain, spanning acute and convalescent COVID-19. PBMCs, B-cell-depleted T cells, or T cells provided the cDNA or gDNA that made up the material.

In the authors' workflow: Estimated nucleated cell counts came from reference gene primer amplification. The assay was immunoSEQ multiplex PCR, and TCRdb's table has in-frame clones only and misses some. The DNA was the basis for D and trimming; V, J and clone size are from that table. The sample has over 60,000 clones, roughly 90% seen once. The V gene lost 3 bases and the J gene lost 6 bases, with 8 bases spanning the gap. The CDR3 extends over 12 amino acids. This receptor was taken from a man aged 60 to 75 with acute or convalescent COVID-19. Sequenced: peripheral blood. This chain links TRBV12-3 or TRBV12-4 with TRBJ1-2; a weak D match, TRBD1 (5 bases). DNA for the CDR3: TGTGCCAGCAGTTTTCCAGGGCATGGCTACACCTTC. This translates into CASSFPGHGYTF.